This T cell receptor (beta chain) was recorded in a study of blood T cell repertoires in COVID-19. Background on the study: Nucleic acid was either cDNA or gDNA, and it came from T cells, B-cell-depleted T cells, or PBMCs.

Sequencing was performed with immunoSEQ multiplex PCR; in TCRdb, only in-frame clones are kept and a portion is missing. The repertoire has 200,000 to 300,000 clones, about nine tenths of them found once; the top ten carry roughly 0.79%. From germline, CDR1 is SGDLS and CDR2 YYNGEE. Losses at the gene ends were 3 bases for V and 3 bases for J; bases not matched to a gene: 18. This CDR3 region has 19 residues. The sequencing sample was made of peripheral blood. The rearrangement joins TRBV9 to TRBJ2-3; 8 bases are a match to TRBD2. This clonotype originated in a man aged 30 to 45 with COVID-19, enrolled during active disease. The CDR3 region has the DNA TGTGCCAGCAGCGCCTCGTCGTCACCCGGGACTAGTATAACAGATACGCAGTATTTT. Its protein product is CASSASSSPGTSITDTQYF.